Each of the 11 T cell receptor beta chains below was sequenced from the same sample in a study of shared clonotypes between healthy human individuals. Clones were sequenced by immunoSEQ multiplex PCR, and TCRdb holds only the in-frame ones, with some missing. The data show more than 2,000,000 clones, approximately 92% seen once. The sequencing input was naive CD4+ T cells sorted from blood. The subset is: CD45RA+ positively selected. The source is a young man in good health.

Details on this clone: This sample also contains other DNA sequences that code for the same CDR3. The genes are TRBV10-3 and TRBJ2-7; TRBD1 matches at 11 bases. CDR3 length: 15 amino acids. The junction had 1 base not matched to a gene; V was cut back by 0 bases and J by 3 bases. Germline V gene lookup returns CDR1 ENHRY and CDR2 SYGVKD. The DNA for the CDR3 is TGTGCCATCAGTGAGTCCGGGACAGGGGGCTACGAGCAGTACTTC. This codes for CAISESGTGGYEQYF.

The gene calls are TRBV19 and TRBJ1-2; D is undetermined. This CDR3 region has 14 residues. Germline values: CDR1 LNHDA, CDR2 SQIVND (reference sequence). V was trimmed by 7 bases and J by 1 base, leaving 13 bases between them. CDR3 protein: CASTLSGINYGYTF. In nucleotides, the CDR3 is TGTGCCAGTACCCTATCCGGGATTAACTATGGCTACACCTTC. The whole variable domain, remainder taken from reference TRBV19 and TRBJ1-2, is DGGITQSPKYLFRKEGQNVTLSCEQNLNHDAMYWYRQDPGQGLRLIYYSQIVNDFQKGDIAEGYSVSREKKESFPLTVTSAQKNPTAFYLCASTLSGINYGYTFGSGTRLTVV.

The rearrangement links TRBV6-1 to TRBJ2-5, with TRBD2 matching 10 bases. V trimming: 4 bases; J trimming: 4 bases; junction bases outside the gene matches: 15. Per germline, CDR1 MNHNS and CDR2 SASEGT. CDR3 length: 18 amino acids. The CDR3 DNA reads TGTGCCAGCAGTGCCACTAGTGGGCTAGCGGGAGATGGAGAGACCCAGTACTTC. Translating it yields CASSATSGLAGDGETQYF.

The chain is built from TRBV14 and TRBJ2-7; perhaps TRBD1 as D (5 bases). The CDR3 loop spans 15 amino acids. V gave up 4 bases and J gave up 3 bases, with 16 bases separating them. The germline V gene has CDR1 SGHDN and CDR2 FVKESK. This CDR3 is CASSLRQTSIYEQYF. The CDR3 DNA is TGTGCCAGCAGCCTCCGACAGACGAGTATCTACGAGCAGTACTTC. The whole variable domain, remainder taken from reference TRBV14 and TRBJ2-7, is EAGVTQFPSHSVIEKGQTVTLRCDPISGHDNLYWYRRVMGKEIKFLLHFVKESKQDESGMPNNRFLAERTGGTYSTLKVQPAELEDSGVYFCASSLRQTSIYEQYFGPGTRLTVT.

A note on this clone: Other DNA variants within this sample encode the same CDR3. The CDR3 coding sequence is TGTGCCAGCAGCTTATTGGGGCTGGAGCAGTTCTTC. It encodes CASSLLGLEQFF. J is TRBJ2-1 and V is TRBV7-2; possible D gene TRBD1, 5 bases. Germline V gene sequence: CDR1 SGHTA, CDR2 FQGNSA. The CDR3 loop spans 12 amino acids. V was cut by 2 bases and J by 10 bases, with 9 bases left in between.

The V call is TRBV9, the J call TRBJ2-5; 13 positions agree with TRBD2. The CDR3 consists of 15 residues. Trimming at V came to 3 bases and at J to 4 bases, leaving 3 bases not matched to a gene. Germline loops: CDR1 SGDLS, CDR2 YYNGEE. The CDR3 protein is CASSGGTSGIETQYF. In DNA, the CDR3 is TGTGCCAGCAGCGGAGGGACTAGCGGGATAGAGACCCAGTACTTC.

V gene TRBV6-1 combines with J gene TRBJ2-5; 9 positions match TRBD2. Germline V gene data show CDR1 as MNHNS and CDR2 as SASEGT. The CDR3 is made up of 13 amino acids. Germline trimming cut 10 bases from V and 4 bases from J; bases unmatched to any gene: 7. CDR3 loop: CAIEIAGVETQYF. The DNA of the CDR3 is TGTGCCATCGAGATAGCGGGAGTAGAGACCCAGTACTTC.

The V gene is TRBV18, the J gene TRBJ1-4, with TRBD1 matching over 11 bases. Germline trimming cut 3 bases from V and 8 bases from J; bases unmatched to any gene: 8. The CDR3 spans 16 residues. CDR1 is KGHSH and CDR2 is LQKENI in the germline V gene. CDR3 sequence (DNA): TGTGCCAGCTCACCTATAGGACAGGGGGCGAGAGAAAAACTGTTTTTT. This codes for CASSPIGQGAREKLFF.

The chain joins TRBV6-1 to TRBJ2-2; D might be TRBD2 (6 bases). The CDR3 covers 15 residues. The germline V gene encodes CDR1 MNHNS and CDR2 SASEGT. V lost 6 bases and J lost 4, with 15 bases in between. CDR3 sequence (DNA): TGTGCCAGCAGCGCGGCGGGGAGATCCACCGGGGAGCTGTTTTTT. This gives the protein CASSAAGRSTGELFF.

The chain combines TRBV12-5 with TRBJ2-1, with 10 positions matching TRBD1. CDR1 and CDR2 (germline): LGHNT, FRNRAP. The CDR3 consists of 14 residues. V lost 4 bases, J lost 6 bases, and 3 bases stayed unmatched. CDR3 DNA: TGTGCTAGTGGTTCGGACAGGGGGGGCAATGAGCAGTTCTTC. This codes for CASGSDRGGNEQFF.

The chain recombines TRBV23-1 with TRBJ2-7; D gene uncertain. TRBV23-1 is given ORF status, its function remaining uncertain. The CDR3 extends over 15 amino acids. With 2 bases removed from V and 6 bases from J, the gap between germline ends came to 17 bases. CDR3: CASSQRLSSRSEQYF. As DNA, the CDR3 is TGCGCCAGCAGTCAACGGTTGAGTTCTAGAAGCGAGCAGTACTTC.